The rows below give T cell receptor beta chains drawn from one sample of a study of blood T cell repertoires in COVID-19. The method was immunoSEQ multiplex PCR; TCRdb's version includes in-frame clones alone and lacks a portion of them. This sample has approximately 300,000 clones, with about 87% found just once. Sequencing used peripheral blood. Source of these receptors: a woman between 50 and 59 years old with COVID-19, enrolled during active disease. CDR3s include the opening cysteine and the closing phenylalanine or tryptophan. A D gene is named only where the DNA matches it firmly.

v_call: TRBV4-2; d_call: .; cdr3_aa: CASSQDRTVSNQPQHF
v_call: TRBV19; d_call: .; cdr3_aa: CASILGGGNGNQPQHF
v_call: TRBV6-5; d_call: .; cdr3_aa: CASSSTSETQYF
v_call: TRBV5-6; d_call: TRBD2; cdr3_aa: CASSLGTSGRTYEQYF
v_call: TRBV13; d_call: TRBD1; cdr3_aa: CASSLGRTGGNEQFF
v_call: TRBV30; d_call: .; cdr3_aa: CAWIRDKLNTEAFF
v_call: TRBV15; d_call: .; cdr3_aa: CATSRTRGSTEAFF
v_call: TRBV7-3; d_call: TRBD1; cdr3_aa: CASSLGDRIAGETQYF
v_call: TRBV19; d_call: .; cdr3_aa: CASSMSRANYGYTF
v_call: TRBV30; d_call: .; cdr3_aa: CAWSVTGRANYGYTF
v_call: TRBV10-2; d_call: .; cdr3_aa: CASRVGLHTDTQYF